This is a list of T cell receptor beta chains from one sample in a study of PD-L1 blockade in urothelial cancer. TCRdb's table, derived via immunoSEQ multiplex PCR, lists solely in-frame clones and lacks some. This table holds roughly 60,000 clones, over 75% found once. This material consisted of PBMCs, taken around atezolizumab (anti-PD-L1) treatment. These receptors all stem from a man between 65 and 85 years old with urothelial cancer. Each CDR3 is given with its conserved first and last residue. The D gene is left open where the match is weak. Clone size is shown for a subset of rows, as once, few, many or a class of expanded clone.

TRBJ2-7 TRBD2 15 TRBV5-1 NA CASSLGLAEITLQYF TGCGCCAGCAGCTTGGGGCTAGCGGAAATTACGCTGCAGTACTTC
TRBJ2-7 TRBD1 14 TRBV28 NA CASRVRDRVGEQYF TGTGCCAGCAGGGTCCGGGACAGGGTAGGCGAGCAGTACTTC
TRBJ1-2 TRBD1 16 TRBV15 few CATSTGDRGNHYGYTF TGTGCCACCAGCACTGGGGACAGGGGTAATCACTATGGCTACACCTTC
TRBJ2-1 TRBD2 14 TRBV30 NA CAWSVGLAGGLQFF TGTGCCTGGAGTGTAGGACTAGCGGGAGGCTTGCAGTTCTTC
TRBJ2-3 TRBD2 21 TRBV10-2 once CASSEESWSSGRDGSTDTQYF TGCGCCAGCAGTGAGGAGTCGTGGTCTAGCGGGAGGGACGGGAGCACAGATACGCAGTATTTT
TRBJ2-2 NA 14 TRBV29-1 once CSVAPQGNTGELFF TGCAGCGTTGCTCCTCAGGGAAACACCGGGGAGCTGTTTTTT
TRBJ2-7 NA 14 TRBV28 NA CASSPRERDYEQYF TGTGCCAGCAGTCCCCGGGAGAGGGACTACGAGCAGTACTTC
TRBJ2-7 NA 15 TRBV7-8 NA CASSPPSGLPKAQYF TGTGCCAGCAGCCCTCCTTCAGGGCTTCCCAAGGCGCAGTACTTC
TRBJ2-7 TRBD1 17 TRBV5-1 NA CASSHWGTGGKGYEQYF TGCGCCAGCAGCCACTGGGGGACAGGGGGCAAGGGGTACGAGCAGTACTTC
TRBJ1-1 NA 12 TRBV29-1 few CSVGWGGTEAFF TGCAGCGTTGGATGGGGGGGCACTGAAGCTTTCTTT
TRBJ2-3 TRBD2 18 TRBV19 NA CASSISRTSGTSTDTQYF TGTGCCAGTAGTATATCCAGGACTAGCGGGACTAGCACAGATACGCAGTATTTT
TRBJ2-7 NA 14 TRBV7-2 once CASSLAVDRYEQYF TGTGCCAGCAGCTTAGCCGTGGACAGATACGAGCAGTACTTC
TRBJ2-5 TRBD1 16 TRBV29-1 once CSARRVDRAFAETQYF TGCAGCGCCCGCCGGGTGGACAGGGCTTTCGCGGAGACCCAGTACTTC
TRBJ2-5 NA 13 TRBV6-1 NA CASSELAGETQYF TGTGCCAGCAGTGAACTGGCAGGGGAGACCCAGTACTTC
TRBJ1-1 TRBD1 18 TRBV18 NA CASSPLAVSGTGGTEAFF TGTGCCAGCTCACCACTTGCGGTATCCGGGACAGGAGGGACTGAAGCTTTCTTT
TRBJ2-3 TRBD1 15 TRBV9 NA CASSFGQGDTDTQYF TGTGCCAGCAGCTTCGGACAGGGAGACACAGATACGCAGTATTTT